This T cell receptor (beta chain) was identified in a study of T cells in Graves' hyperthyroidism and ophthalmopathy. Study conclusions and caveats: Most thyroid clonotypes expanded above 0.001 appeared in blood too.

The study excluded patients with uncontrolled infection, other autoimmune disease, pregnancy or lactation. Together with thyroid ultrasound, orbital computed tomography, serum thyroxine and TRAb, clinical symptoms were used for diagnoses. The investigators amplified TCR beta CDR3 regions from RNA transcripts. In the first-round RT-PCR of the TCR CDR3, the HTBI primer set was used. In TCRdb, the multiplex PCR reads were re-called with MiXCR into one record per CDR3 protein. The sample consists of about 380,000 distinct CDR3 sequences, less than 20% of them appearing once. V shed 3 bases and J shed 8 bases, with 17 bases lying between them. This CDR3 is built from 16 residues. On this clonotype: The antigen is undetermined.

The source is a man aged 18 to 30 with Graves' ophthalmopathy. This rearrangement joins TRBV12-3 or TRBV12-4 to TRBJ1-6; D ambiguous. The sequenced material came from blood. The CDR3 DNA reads TGTGCCAGCAGTTTCCTTCGGGCGGAGGGCTATTCACCCCTCCACTTT. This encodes CASSFLRAEGYSPLHF.